Below are 29 T cell receptor beta chains sequenced from a single sample in a study of T cell responses to AZD1222 COVID-19 vaccine. Measured with immunoSEQ multiplex PCR; TCRdb has only the in-frame clones, and not every one. The table lists 90,000 to 130,000 clones, about 88% of them singletons. The source material was peripheral blood, sampled on day 0 of AZD1222 vaccination. The receptors come from an adult in good health.

The V call is TRBV3-1 (or the pseudogene TRBV3-2), the J call TRBJ1-1; 7 positions match TRBD1. Germline lookup yields CDR1 LGHDT and CDR2 YNNKEL (reference sequence). The junction had 5 bases not matched to a gene; V was cut back by 4 bases and J by 3 bases. The CDR3 totals 14 residues. CDR3 sequence: CASSPWQGDTEAFF. CDR3 nucleotide sequence: TGTGCCAGCAGCCCTTGGCAGGGGGACACTGAAGCTTTCTTT.

V gene TRBV29-1 combines with J gene TRBJ1-3; TRBD1 might be the D (6 bases). Germline CDR1 is SQVTM and CDR2 is ANQGSEA. The CDR3 runs to 13 residues. Trimming stripped 5 bases from V and 3 bases from J, with 11 bases between. The CDR3 nucleotides are TGCAGCGTTCAGGGGAGAGGTGGAAACACCATATATTTT. It is translated as CSVQGRGGNTIYF.

The chain carries TRBV6-5 and TRBJ1-1; the D gene is possibly TRBD1 (5 bases). This CDR3 has 13 residues. Trimming stripped 0 bases from V and 7 bases from J, with 9 bases between. The germline V gene encodes CDR1 MNHEY and CDR2 SVGAGI. CDR3: CASSYSGRGEAFF. The DNA of the CDR3 is TGTGCCAGCAGTTACTCGGGACGGGGTGAAGCTTTCTTT.

V is TRBV10-2 and J is TRBJ1-3; unclear D gene. The CDR3 consists of 16 residues. Germline V gives CDR1 WSHSY, CDR2 SAAADI. Trimming stripped 3 bases from V and 0 bases from J, with 12 bases between. The chain's CDR3 is CASSDPPTGSGNTIYF. Here the CDR3 DNA reads TGCGCCAGCAGTGACCCCCCAACGGGCTCTGGAAACACCATATATTTT.

This clone was found a few times. This chain joins TRBV19 and TRBJ1-1, with 9 bases identical to TRBD1. Germline V gives CDR1 LNHDA, CDR2 SQIVND (reference sequence). This CDR3 is 13 amino acids long. V lost 6 bases and J lost 6; bases outside the gene matches: 5. In nucleotides, the CDR3 is TGTGCCAGTAGCGAGGACAGGGGTCCTGAAGCTTTCTTT. It yields the protein CASSEDRGPEAFF.

The chain carries TRBV19 and TRBJ1-2, with a tentative D call TRBD1 (5 bases). Trimming took 7 bases from V and 6 from J, leaving 12 bases between them. The CDR3 extends over 12 amino acids. The germline V gene has CDR1 LNHDA and CDR2 SQIVND (reference sequence). CDR3 nucleotide sequence: TGTGCCAGTACCCTACGGGGCAATGGCTACACCTTC. Translating gives CASTLRGNGYTF.

This chain joins TRBV3-1 (or the pseudogene TRBV3-2) and TRBJ1-5; D is unclear. V was clipped by 0 bases and J by 1 base, with 13 bases between them. There are 17 residues in the CDR3. Germline lookup yields CDR1 LGHDT and CDR2 YNNKEL (reference sequence). In DNA, the CDR3 is TGTGCCAGCAGCCAAGATCTCAGGACGGGGAGCAATCAGCCCCAGCATTTT. Its protein is CASSQDLRTGSNQPQHF.

The chain joins TRBV4-2 to TRBJ2-2; 8 positions match TRBD2. This CDR3 has 16 residues. The V and J ends lost 5 bases and 4 bases, in that order; junction bases with no gene match: 9. Germline-derived CDR1 and CDR2 are LGHNA and YNFKEQ. The CDR3: CASSDYSGVPTGELFF. Written as DNA, the CDR3 is TGTGCCAGCAGCGATTATAGCGGGGTCCCCACCGGGGAGCTGTTTTTT.

J is TRBJ2-1 and V is TRBV7-7; TRBD1 matches at 9 bases. The J segment lost 8 bases and the V segment lost 6 bases, leaving 11 bases of the junction unmatched. The germline gives CDR1 SSHAT, CDR2 FNYEAQ (reference sequence). This CDR3 region has 15 residues. The CDR3 is CASSIKPGQGHEQFF. DNA for the CDR3: TGTGCCAGCAGTATTAAACCGGGACAGGGTCATGAGCAGTTCTTC.

CDR3 residues: CASSRSESLGQPQHF. CDR3 DNA: TGTGCCAGCAGCCGGTCGGAGAGCCTCGGGCAGCCCCAGCATTTT. The chain couples TRBV3-1 (or the pseudogene TRBV3-2) to TRBJ1-5; D not certain. CDR1 LGHDT and CDR2 YNNKEL come from the germline V gene (reference sequence). V was cut by 4 bases and J by 7 bases, with 17 bases left in between. The CDR3 contains 15 residues.

The chain couples TRBV19 to TRBJ1-2, with D unresolved. The CDR3 contains 15 residues. Germline V CDR1 and CDR2: LNHDA, SQIVND (reference sequence). V lost 11 bases, J lost 2 bases, and 21 bases lay in between. CDR3 coding DNA: TGTGCCTCCAAGAGGGTTCGACTCTCGAACTATGGCTACACCTTC. It encodes CASKRVRLSNYGYTF.

The chain employs TRBV5-1 and TRBJ1-2, with D possibly TRBD1 on 6 matching bases. The CDR3 consists of 13 residues. The V end lost 3 bases, the J end lost 4 bases, and 10 bases lay between the germline ends. Germline CDR1 is SGHRS and CDR2 is YFSETQ. The CDR3 nucleotides are TGCGCCAGCAGCTCGAGGGACACCTATGGCTACACCTTC. It translates to CASSSRDTYGYTF. The variable domain in full, completed from reference TRBV5-1 and TRBJ1-2, reads KAGVTQTPRYLIKTRGQQVTLSCSPISGHRSVSWYQQTPGQGLQFLFEYFSETQRNKGNFPGRFSGRQFSNSRSEMNVSTLELGDSALYLCASSSRDTYGYTFGSGTRLTVV.

V and J are TRBV4-1 and TRBJ2-7, with D possibly TRBD2 on 5 matching bases. Trimming cost V 0 bases and J 2 bases, with 14 bases left between them. This CDR3 is built from 16 residues. The germline V gene encodes CDR1 MGHRA and CDR2 YSYEKL. The CDR3 region is CASSQDLGRLPYEQYF. In DNA, the CDR3 is TGCGCCAGCAGCCAAGATCTCGGCAGACTACCCTACGAGCAGTACTTC.

The J gene is TRBJ2-3, the V gene TRBV5-4; D call uncertain. In germline, CDR1 is SGHNT, CDR2 YYREEE (reference sequence). V was cut by 1 base and J by 12 bases, with 9 bases left in between. The CDR3 runs 11 residues. CDR3 DNA: TGTGCCAGCAGCTTGTCGAAGGTTCAGTATTTT. Translated, it gives CASSLSKVQYF.

The count of this clone is one. The chain carries TRBV2 and TRBJ2-3, with a weak D call TRBD2 (6 bases). The germline gives CDR1 SNHLY, CDR2 FYNNEI. This CDR3 is built from 16 residues. Trimming cost V 3 bases and J 2 bases, with 15 bases left between them. CDR3 sequence: CASSEFLAIHTDTQYF. Written as DNA, the CDR3 is TGTGCCAGCAGTGAGTTTCTAGCGATACACACAGATACGCAGTATTTT. Full variable domain (rest looked up from reference TRBV2 and TRBJ2-3): EPEVTQTPSHQVTQMGQEVILRCVPISNHLYFYWYRQILGQKVEFLVSFYNNEISEKSEIFDDQFSVERPDGSNFTLKIRSTKLEDSAMYFCASSEFLAIHTDTQYFGPGTRLTVL.

The chain is built from TRBV10-3 and TRBJ1-2; maybe TRBD1 (5 bases). The V gene's germline CDR1 is ENHRY and CDR2 SYGVKD. V was clipped by 1 base and J by 4 bases, with 16 bases between them. The CDR3 has 16 residues. The CDR3 nucleotides are TGTGCCATCAGTGAGTGGAGCGGGGACGGGACCTATGGCTACACCTTC. Its translation is CAISEWSGDGTYGYTF.

The J gene is TRBJ2-7, the V gene TRBV3-1 (or the pseudogene TRBV3-2), with D possibly being TRBD1 or TRBD2 (5 bases each). CDR1 is LGHDT and CDR2 is YNNKEL in the germline V gene (reference sequence). The CDR3 consists of 13 residues. Between the trimmed V and J ends, which lost 4 bases and 4 bases, there was a span of 11 bases. In nucleotides, the CDR3 is TGTGCCAGCAGCCTAAGGGGCGGGTACGAGCAGTACTTC. It codes for CASSLRGGYEQYF.

The J gene is TRBJ1-5, the V gene TRBV15; tentatively, D is TRBD1 (6 bases). CDR1 is LNHNV and CDR2 is YYDKDF in the germline V gene (reference sequence). Trimming pared 8 bases from V and 3 bases from J, leaving 20 bases between. The CDR3 sequence is 16 residues long. The CDR3 nucleotides read TGTGCCACCTCCCACCGGGGACAAATAGCCAATCAGCCCCAGCATTTT. This gives the protein CATSHRGQIANQPQHF.

The chain has TRBV5-1 and TRBJ1-3; the D gene is possibly TRBD1 (5 bases). With 1 base removed from V and 0 bases from J, the gap between germline ends came to 11 bases. The CDR3 is 16 amino acids. CDR1 is SGHRS and CDR2 is YFSETQ in the germline V gene. Written as DNA, the CDR3 is TGCGCCAGCAGCTTGTCCCAGGGCCTCTCTGGAAACACCATATATTTT. It is translated as CASSLSQGLSGNTIYF.

The rearrangement uses TRBV10-1 and TRBJ2-5; D not resolved. Germline CDR1 reads WNHNN; CDR2 reads SYGVQD (reference sequence). The V gene lost 4 bases and the J gene lost 3 bases, with 12 bases spanning the gap. The CDR3 runs 14 residues. The CDR3, as DNA: TGCGCCAGCAGTGCTCCCGGACGGGAAGAGACCCAGTACTTC. Protein product: CASSAPGREETQYF.

The rearrangement links TRBV6-2 or TRBV6-3 to TRBJ2-3; D ambiguous. The CDR3 has 13 amino acids. Germline lookup yields CDR1 MNHEY and CDR2 SVGEGT. The V and J ends lost 7 bases and 1 base respectively, with 9 bases between them. CDR3: CASTPDGTDTQYF. The CDR3 DNA sequence: TGTGCCAGCACCCCGGATGGCACAGATACGCAGTATTTT.

This clone has only one observation. This CDR3 is missing its conserved last phenylalanine or tryptophan, likely due to a read error. V and J are TRBV6-1 and TRBJ1-1; possible D gene TRBD1, 6 bases. The germline gives CDR1 MNHNS, CDR2 SASEGT. V was trimmed by 3 bases and J by 6 bases, leaving 17 bases between them. The CDR3 consists of 15 residues. The CDR3 region has the DNA TGTGCCAGCAGTGAGGGGGGCCGAACCTCCGCTGAAGCTTTCCTT. Protein sequence: CASSEGGRTSAEAFL.

V usage is TRBV5-1 and J usage is TRBJ1-1, with 7 positions matching TRBD1. Trimming removed 0 bases from V and 1 base from J; junction bases left unmatched: 3. The germline V gene has CDR1 SGHRS and CDR2 YFSETQ. This CDR3 comprises 15 residues. CDR3 nucleotides: TGCGCCAGCAGCTTGGGACAGGGTTGGAACACTGAAGCTTTCTTT. Translated: CASSLGQGWNTEAFF.

This clone has a handful of counts. The J gene is TRBJ1-1, the V gene TRBV4-1; D is perhaps TRBD1 (5 bases). CDR3 length: 17 amino acids. Trimming shortened V by 4 bases and J by 0 bases, and 18 bases separated the two germline ends. The V gene's germline CDR1 is MGHRA and CDR2 YSYEKL. In DNA form, the CDR3 reads TGCGCCAGCAGCCTCTCCGGGACTGGCACTTTGAACACTGAAGCTTTCTTT. Protein: CASSLSGTGTLNTEAFF.

This clone was recorded only once. The CDR3 loop is CASSLGTSGPSYEQYF. The CDR3 DNA reads as TGCGCCAGCAGCTTGGGGACTAGCGGCCCCTCCTACGAGCAGTACTTC. This sequence joins TRBV5-1 and TRBJ2-7, with 10 bases fitting TRBD2. Germline-derived CDR1 and CDR2 are SGHRS and YFSETQ. Trimming at V came to 0 bases and at J to 0 bases, leaving 3 bases not matched to a gene. CDR3 length: 16 residues.

The chain links TRBV30 to TRBJ2-7, with 10 bases that match TRBD1. Trimming removed 0 bases from V and 5 bases from J; junction bases left unmatched: 7. Germline CDR1 and CDR2: GTSNPN and SVGIG (reference sequence). This CDR3 is 15 amino acids long. The CDR3 sequence is CAWSVLGQGINEQYF. For the CDR3, the DNA is TGTGCCTGGAGTGTACTGGGACAGGGGATAAACGAGCAGTACTTC.

The chain has TRBV19 and TRBJ2-1; 14 nucleotides match TRBD2. The CDR3 loop spans 18 amino acids. Germline CDR1 is LNHDA and CDR2 is SQIVND (reference sequence). The V and J ends lost 7 bases and 6 bases, in that order; junction bases with no gene match: 14. The CDR3 DNA follows: TGTGCCAGTACCCATCGGACTAGCGGGAGGAGGGGAGGCAATGAGCAGTTCTTC. Its translation is CASTHRTSGRRGGNEQFF.

Concerning this clone itself: The junction shows a germline mismatch at one end, possibly a read error. The chain is built from TRBV5-5 and TRBJ1-3; the D gene is possibly TRBD1 (5 bases). The CDR3 loop spans 17 amino acids. Germline CDR1 and CDR2: SGHKS and YYEKEE (reference sequence). CDR3 nucleotide sequence: TGTGCCAGCAGCCCTTCGGCGGCCGGGGGAACTGGGAACACCATATATTTT. Translated: CASSPSAAGGTGNTIYF.

The chain joins TRBV3-1 (or the pseudogene TRBV3-2) to TRBJ1-6; possibly TRBD1 for D (6 bases). Trimming took 4 bases from V and 10 from J, leaving 20 bases between them. The CDR3 is 16 amino acids. Germline V gives CDR1 LGHDT, CDR2 YNNKEL (reference sequence). For the CDR3, the DNA is TGTGCCAGCAGCCCCCACGAAGGGGTTGGGGGCTCACCCCTCCACTTT. It yields the protein CASSPHEGVGGSPLHF.